This TCR beta chain was documented in a study of T-cell memory formation after mild COVID-19. Points on this clonotype: Its antigen is as yet unknown.

Researchers used 5'RACE with constant-segment primers to make TCR alpha and TCR beta cDNA libraries that carry sample barcodes and UMIs. TCRdb redid the calling of the 5' RACE reads with MiXCR, one entry per CDR3 protein. The sample includes around 300,000 distinct CDR3 sequences, roughly an eighth of them seen just once. General study findings and limits: CD4/CD8 balance held among clones contracting day 15 to 85, and later expanders leaned CD4+. SARS-CoV-2 specificity of second-wave clones peaking day 37 was unconfirmed. Some clones that responded turned up in pre-infection memory, which suggests that cross-reactive memory joined in.

This TCR came from a man in his late teens or twenties who had mild COVID-19 (a few samples of this study predate the infection). Cell type and time point are not known. The sequencing input was PBMCs or a T cell subset sorted from them (not recorded which).

The CDR3 spells CASSVTDHQPQHF. Written as DNA, the CDR3 is TGCGCCAGCAGTGTAACAGACCATCAGCCCCAGCATTTT. The rearrangement links TRBV10-2 to TRBJ1-5; D is unresolved. Trimming removed 4 bases from V and 5 bases from J, with 9 bases in between. From germline, CDR1 is WSHSY and CDR2 SAAADI. The CDR3 runs 13 residues.